Listed here is a single TCR beta chain. Its antigen is undetermined. This sample was taken from a study of shared clonotypes between healthy human individuals. Overall study: The cohort had a couple of women and a few men, ages 18 to 49.

Study-wide results and caveats: Clonotypes that were shared across four donors made up about 5.1% of naive CD4 clonotypes.

The protocol was immunoSEQ multiplex PCR, while the TCRdb copy is restricted to in-frame clones and leaves out a portion. The sample records around 320,000 clones, around 87% being singletons. This receptor was identified in a man aged 18 to 29 in good health. Sample: memory CD8+ T cells sorted from blood. Subset defined: CD45RO+ cells pooled with CCR7-negative TemRA cells.

CDR3 in DNA: TGTGCCAGTAGTCACCGGGCCTTGAACACTGAAGCTTTCTTT. Translation: CASSHRALNTEAFF. V and J are TRBV19 and TRBJ1-1; no definite D call. Germline CDR1 is LNHDA and CDR2 is SQIVND (reference sequence). The CDR3 is made up of 14 amino acids. Trimming shortened V by 5 bases and J by 0 bases, and 10 bases separated the two germline ends.